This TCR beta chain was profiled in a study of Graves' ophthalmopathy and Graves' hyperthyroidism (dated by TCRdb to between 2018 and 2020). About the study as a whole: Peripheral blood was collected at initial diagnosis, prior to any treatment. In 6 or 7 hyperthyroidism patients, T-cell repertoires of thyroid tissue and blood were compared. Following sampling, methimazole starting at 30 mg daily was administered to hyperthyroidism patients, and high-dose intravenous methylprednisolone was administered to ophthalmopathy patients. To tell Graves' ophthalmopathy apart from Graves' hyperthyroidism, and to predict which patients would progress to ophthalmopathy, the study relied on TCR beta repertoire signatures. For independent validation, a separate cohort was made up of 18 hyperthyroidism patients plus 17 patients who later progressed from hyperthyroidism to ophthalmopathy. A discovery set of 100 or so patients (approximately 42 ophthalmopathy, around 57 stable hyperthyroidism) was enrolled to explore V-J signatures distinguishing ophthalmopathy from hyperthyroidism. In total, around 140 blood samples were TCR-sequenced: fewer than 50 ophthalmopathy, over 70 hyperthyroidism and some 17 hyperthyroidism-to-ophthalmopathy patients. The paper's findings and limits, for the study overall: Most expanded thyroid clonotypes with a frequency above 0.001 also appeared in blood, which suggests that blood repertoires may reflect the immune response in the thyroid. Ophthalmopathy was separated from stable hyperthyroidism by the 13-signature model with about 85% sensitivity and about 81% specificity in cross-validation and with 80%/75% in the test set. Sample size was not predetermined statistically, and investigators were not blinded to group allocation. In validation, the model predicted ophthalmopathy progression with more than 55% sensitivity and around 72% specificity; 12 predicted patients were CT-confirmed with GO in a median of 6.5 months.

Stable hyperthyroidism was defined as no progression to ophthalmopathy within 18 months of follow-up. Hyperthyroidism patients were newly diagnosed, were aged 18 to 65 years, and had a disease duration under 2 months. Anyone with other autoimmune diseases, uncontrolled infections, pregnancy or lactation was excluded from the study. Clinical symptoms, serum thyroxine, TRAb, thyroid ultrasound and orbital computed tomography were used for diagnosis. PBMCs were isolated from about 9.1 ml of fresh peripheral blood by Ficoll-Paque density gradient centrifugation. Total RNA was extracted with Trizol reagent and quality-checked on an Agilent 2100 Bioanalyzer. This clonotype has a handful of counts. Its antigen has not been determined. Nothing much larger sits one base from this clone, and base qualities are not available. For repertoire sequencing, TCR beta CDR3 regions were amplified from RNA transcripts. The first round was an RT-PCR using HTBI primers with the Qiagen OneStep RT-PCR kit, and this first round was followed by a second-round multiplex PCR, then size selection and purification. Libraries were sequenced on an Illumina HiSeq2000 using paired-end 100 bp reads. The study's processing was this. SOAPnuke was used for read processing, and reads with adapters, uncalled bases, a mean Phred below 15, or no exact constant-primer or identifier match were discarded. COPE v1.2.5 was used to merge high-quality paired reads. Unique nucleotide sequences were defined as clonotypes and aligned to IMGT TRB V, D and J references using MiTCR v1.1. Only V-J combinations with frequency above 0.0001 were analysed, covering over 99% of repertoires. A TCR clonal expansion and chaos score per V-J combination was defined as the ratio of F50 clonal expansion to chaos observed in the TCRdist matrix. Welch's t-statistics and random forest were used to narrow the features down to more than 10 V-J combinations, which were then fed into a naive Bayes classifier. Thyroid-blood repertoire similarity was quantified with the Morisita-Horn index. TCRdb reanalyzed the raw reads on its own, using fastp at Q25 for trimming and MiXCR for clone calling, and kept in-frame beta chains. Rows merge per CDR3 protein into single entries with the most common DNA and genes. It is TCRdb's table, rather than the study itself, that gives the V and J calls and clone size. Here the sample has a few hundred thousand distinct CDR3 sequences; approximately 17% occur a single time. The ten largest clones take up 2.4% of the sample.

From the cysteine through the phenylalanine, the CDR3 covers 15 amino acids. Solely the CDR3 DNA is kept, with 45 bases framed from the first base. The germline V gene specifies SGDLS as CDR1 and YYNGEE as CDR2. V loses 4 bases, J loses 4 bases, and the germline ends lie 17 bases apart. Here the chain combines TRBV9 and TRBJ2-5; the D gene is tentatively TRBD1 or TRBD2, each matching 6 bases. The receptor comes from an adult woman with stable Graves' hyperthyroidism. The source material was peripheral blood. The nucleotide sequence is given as TGTGCCAGCAGCTCGGGGGACAAGTCGCTAGAGACCCAGTACTTC. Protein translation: CASSSGDKSLETQYF.